This TCR beta chain was identified in a study of T cell responses to AZD1222 COVID-19 vaccine. Study results and limitations: Spike-specific TCR breadth and depth were elevated following two AZD1222 doses. Donors were chiefly white British, with a greater number of females, and clonal diversity was perhaps underestimated.

As for this clone: Its antigen is unknown.

The repertoire was sequenced with immunoSEQ multiplex PCR; TCRdb's copy has only in-frame clones and lacks some. Among more than 100,000 clones listed, about nine tenths were seen once. Trimming left V 5 bases short and J 5 bases short, with 10 bases between. Germline V gives CDR1 SGHRS, CDR2 YFSETQ. The CDR3 has 12 amino acids. The chain has TRBV5-1 and TRBJ2-5; D might be TRBD1 (5 bases). The TCR was taken from an adult in good health. The starting material was peripheral blood, obtained on day 0 of AZD1222 vaccination. CDR3 loop: CASRGAGETQYF. The CDR3 DNA is TGCGCCAGCAGAGGGGCCGGGGAGACCCAGTACTTC.